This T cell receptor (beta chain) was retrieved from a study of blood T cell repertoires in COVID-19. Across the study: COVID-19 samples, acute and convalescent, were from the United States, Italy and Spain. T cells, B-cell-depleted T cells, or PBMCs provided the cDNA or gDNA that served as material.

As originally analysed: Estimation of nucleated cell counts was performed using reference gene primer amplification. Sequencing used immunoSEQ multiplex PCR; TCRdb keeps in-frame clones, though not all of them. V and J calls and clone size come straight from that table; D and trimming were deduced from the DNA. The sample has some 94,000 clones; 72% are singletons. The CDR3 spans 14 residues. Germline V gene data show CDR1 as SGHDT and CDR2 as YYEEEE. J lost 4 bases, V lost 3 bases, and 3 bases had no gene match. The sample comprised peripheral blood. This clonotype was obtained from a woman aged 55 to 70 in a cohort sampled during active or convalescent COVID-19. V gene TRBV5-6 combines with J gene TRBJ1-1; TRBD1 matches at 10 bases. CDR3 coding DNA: TGTGCCAGCAGCTGGAGGGACAGGGGCACTGAAGCTTTCTTT. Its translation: CASSWRDRGTEAFF.